This T cell receptor (beta chain) was recovered during a study of T cell responses to AZD1222 COVID-19 vaccine. Study observations and caveats: Clonal diversity may have been underestimated, and the donors were mostly white British, with more females than males.

Details on this clone: Its antigen is as yet unknown.

The CDR3 consists of 12 residues. CDR1 is SGHRS and CDR2 is YFSETQ in the germline V gene. The V and J ends lost 7 bases and 7 bases respectively, with 12 bases between them. Using immunoSEQ multiplex PCR, the repertoire was profiled, and TCRdb retains in-frame clones only, with some absent. The sample has over 110,000 clones, 80% to 95% seen once. This clonotype originated in an adult in good health. The sample in question was peripheral blood, obtained on day 0 of AZD1222 vaccination. The rearrangement links TRBV5-1 to TRBJ1-3; tentative D call: TRBD1 (5 bases). The CDR3 DNA reads as TGCGCCAGCCGGGGCCGCCGGAACACCATATATTTT. It specifies CASRGRRNTIYF.